The next 11 T cell receptor beta chains were all read from a single sample in a study of pediatric ulcerative colitis. Repertoires were generated with immunoSEQ multiplex PCR, while TCRdb's copy carries only in-frame clones and drops some. The sample holds around 30,000 clones, 82% seen once. The source material was blood. The receptors were sampled from a boy younger than 18 with severe ulcerative colitis.

V usage is TRBV28 and J usage is TRBJ1-4; no clear D gene. Germline CDR1 is MDHEN and CDR2 is SYDVKM. The CDR3 is made up of 15 amino acids. V lost 3 bases, J lost 6 bases, and 14 bases lay in between. The CDR3 sequence: CASSFQPPYDEKLFF. The DNA for the CDR3 is TGTGCCAGCAGTTTCCAGCCTCCGTATGATGAAAAACTGTTTTTT.

This clone appeared a few times. The chain employs TRBV7-9 and TRBJ1-5; D is ambiguous. V was pared by 5 bases and J by 3 bases, with 11 bases between. This CDR3 is 14 amino acids long. Germline-derived CDR1 and CDR2 are SEHNR and FQNEAQ (reference sequence). The CDR3 protein is CASSPGRYNQPQHF. The DNA of the CDR3 is TGTGCCAGCAGCCCTGGACGGTACAATCAGCCCCAGCATTTT.

CDR3 DNA: TGTGCCAGCCGGCCGGCTAGCTCCTACAATGAGCAGTTCTTC. Residues: CASRPASSYNEQFF. The V call is TRBV2, the J call TRBJ2-1; no clear D. Germline assignment: CDR1 SNHLY and CDR2 FYNNEI. The CDR3 length is 14 residues. V was trimmed by 8 bases and J by 0 bases, leaving 11 bases between them.

The chain is built from TRBV5-4 and TRBJ2-3; D is ambiguous. This CDR3 spans 13 amino acids. The V end was cut by 0 bases, the J end by 2 bases, with 4 bases between. The germline V gene encodes CDR1 SGHNT and CDR2 YYREEE (reference sequence). The CDR3 DNA sequence: TGTGCCAGCAGCTTGGTTGCCACAGATACGCAGTATTTT. Its protein is CASSLVATDTQYF.

The chain links TRBV10-3 to TRBJ1-4; possible D gene TRBD1, 5 bases. CDR3 length: 15 amino acids. Germline lookup yields CDR1 ENHRY and CDR2 SYGVKD. Deletions cut 3 bases from V and 5 bases from J, with 13 bases between. The CDR3 DNA reads as TGTGCCATCAGTGAACGGGGCACGACAAATGAAAAACTGTTTTTT. Translated, it gives CAISERGTTNEKLFF.

The rearrangement links TRBV9 to TRBJ2-3; D is perhaps TRBD1 or TRBD2 (5 bases each). This CDR3 has 15 residues. The germline CDR1 and CDR2 sequences are SGDLS and YYNGEE. Trimming cost V 2 bases and J 3 bases, with 13 bases left between them. The CDR3 bases are TGTGCCAGCAGCGTCCGAGGGGCTCGGACAGATACGCAGTATTTT. Encoded protein: CASSVRGARTDTQYF.

Only a few counts were recorded for this clone. The chain employs TRBV27 and TRBJ1-6; 8 bases are a match to TRBD1. The CDR3 loop spans 14 amino acids. Per the germline V gene, CDR1 is MNHEY and CDR2 is SMNVEV (reference sequence). V was pared by 5 bases and J by 8 bases, with 5 bases of the junction left unmatched. CDR3 sequence: CASSPGGRDSPLHF. Here the CDR3 DNA reads TGTGCCAGCAGTCCAGGGGGCAGGGATTCACCCCTCCACTTT.

This chain joins TRBV21-1 and TRBJ1-6. TRBV21-1 is termed a pseudogene. The CDR3 consists of 15 residues. The CDR3 is CASSKVAGANSPLHF. The CDR3 DNA reads TGTGCCAGCAGCAAAGTCGCCGGTGCCAATTCACCCCTCCACTTT.

This rearrangement joins TRBV2 to TRBJ2-1; D is uncertain. Trimming took 4 bases from V and 9 from J, leaving 7 bases between them. Germline CDR1 and CDR2: SNHLY and FYNNEI. The CDR3 length is 11 residues. The CDR3 bases are TGTGCCAGCAGTGTTCTGGTTGAGCAGTTCTTC. Translation: CASSVLVEQFF.

The chain has TRBV7-8 and TRBJ2-3; 7 bases line up with TRBD1. Germline V CDR1 and CDR2: SGHVS, FQNEAQ. V dropped 5 bases and J dropped 14; count of bases not matched to a gene: 13. The CDR3 length is 13 residues. This CDR3 reads CASSPRGQWGRYF. The CDR3 bases are TGTGCCAGCAGCCCCCGGGGACAGTGGGGTCGGTATTTT.

The chain has TRBV6-5 and TRBJ2-7, with D possibly being TRBD1 or TRBD2 (6 bases each). The CDR3 has 16 amino acids. The V end lost 0 bases, the J end lost 2 bases, and 14 bases lay between the germline ends. Looked up from germline, CDR1 is MNHEY and CDR2 is SVGAGI. For the CDR3, the DNA is TGTGCCAGCAGTTACTCGAGGAGGGGGACTCCCTACGAGCAGTACTTC. Protein: CASSYSRRGTPYEQYF.